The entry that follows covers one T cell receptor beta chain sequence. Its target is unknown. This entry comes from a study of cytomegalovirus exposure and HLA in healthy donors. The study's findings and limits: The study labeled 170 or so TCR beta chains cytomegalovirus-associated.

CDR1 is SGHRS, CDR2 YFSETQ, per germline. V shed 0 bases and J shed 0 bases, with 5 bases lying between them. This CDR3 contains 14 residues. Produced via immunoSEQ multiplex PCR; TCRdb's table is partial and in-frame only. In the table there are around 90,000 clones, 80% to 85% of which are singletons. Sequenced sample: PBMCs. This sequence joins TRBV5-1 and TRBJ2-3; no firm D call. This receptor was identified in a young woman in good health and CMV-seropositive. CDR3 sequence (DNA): TGCGCCAGCAGCTTGGAACTCAGCACAGATACGCAGTATTTT. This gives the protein CASSLELSTDTQYF.